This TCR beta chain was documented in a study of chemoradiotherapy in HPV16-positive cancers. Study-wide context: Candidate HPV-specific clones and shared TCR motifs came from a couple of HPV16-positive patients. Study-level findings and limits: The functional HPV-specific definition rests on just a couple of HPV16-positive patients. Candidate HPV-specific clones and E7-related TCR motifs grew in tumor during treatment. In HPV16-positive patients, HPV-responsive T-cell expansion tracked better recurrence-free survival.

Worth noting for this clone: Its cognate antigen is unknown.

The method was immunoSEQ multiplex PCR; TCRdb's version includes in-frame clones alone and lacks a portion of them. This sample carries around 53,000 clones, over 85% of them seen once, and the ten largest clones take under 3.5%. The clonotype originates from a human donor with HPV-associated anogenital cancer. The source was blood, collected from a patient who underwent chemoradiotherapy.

For the CDR3, the DNA is TGTGCCAGCAGCTTGACAAACGAGCAGTTCTTC. It is translated as CASSLTNEQFF. The chain is built from TRBV5-8 and TRBJ2-1, with D uncertain. The V gene's germline CDR1 is SGHTS and CDR2 YDEGEE. V was cut by 1 base and J by 10 bases, with 6 bases left in between. CDR3 length equals 11 residues. Supplemented by reference TRBV5-8 and TRBJ2-1, the full variable domain reads EAGVTQSPTHLIKTRGQQATLRCSPISGHTSVYWYQQALGLGLQFLLWYDEGEERNRGNFPPRFSGRQFPNYSSELNVNALELEDSALYLCASSLTNEQFFGPGTRLTVL.